Presented here are 21 T cell receptor beta chains from one specimen sequenced in a study of molecular identifiers for immune sequencing clone quantification (dated by TCRdb to 2016 to 2018). The library was made by PCR. Data came from a NextSeq 500. TCRdb ran its own pipeline on the public reads, namely fastp trimming at Q25 and MiXCR clone calling, and kept in-frame beta chains. Each CDR3 protein appears once, grouped with its most common genes and DNA. This sample comprises approximately 630,000 distinct CDR3 sequences, about 25% of them detected only once. The top ten clonotypes cover 0.7% to 0.95% of the sample. The sample consisted of naive CD8+ T cells from blood, with Jurkat cell RNA spiked in. The sample's cell subset or site, from its label and the paper: FACS-sorted CD8+CD4-CCR7+CD45RA+ naive T cells. These TCRs come from a human donor in good health. Some libraries in this study had Jurkat cell RNA spiked in.

This clonotype was seen more than once but under ten times. V gene TRBV9 combines with J gene TRBJ2-5, with 7 bases aligning to TRBD1. The V gene's germline CDR1 is SGDLS and CDR2 YYNGEE. V lost 6 bases, J lost 5 bases, and 4 bases stayed unmatched. The CDR3 is made up of 12 amino acids. CDR3 sequence: CASKGAEETQYF. In nucleotides, the CDR3 is TGTGCCAGCAAGGGGGCCGAGGAGACCCAGTACTTC. Together with reference TRBV9 and TRBJ2-5, the CDR3 gives the full variable domain: DSGVTQTPKHLITATGQRVTLRCSPRSGDLSVYWYQQSLDQGLQFLIQYYNGEERAKGNILERFSAQQFPDLHSELNLSSLELGDSALYFCASKGAEETQYFGPGTRLLVL.

The chain is built from TRBV19 and TRBJ1-4; D perhaps matches TRBD1 (6 bases). The CDR3 is 11 residues long. In germline, CDR1 is LNHDA, CDR2 SQIVND (reference sequence). V lost 4 bases and J 15 bases, leaving 12 bases between the germline ends. As DNA, the CDR3 is TGTGCCAGTAGTAGAGGGGACATAATGTTTTTT. Its translation is CASSRGDIMFF. The variable domain in full, with the rest retrieved from reference TRBV19 and TRBJ1-4, is DGGITQSPKYLFRKEGQNVTLSCEQNLNHDAMYWYRQDPGQGLRLIYYSQIVNDFQKGDIAEGYSVSREKKESFPLTVTSAQKNPTAFYLCASSRGDIMFFGSGTQLSVL.

This clonotype was recorded a few times. This sequence may be a read error, since a much larger clone differs from it by one base. This CDR3 is missing its conserved last phenylalanine or tryptophan, likely due to a read error. This chain uses TRBV20-1 with TRBJ1-5; possible D gene TRBD1, 5 bases. The V gene lost 2 bases and the J gene lost 7 bases, with 15 bases spanning the gap. Germline V gives CDR1 DFQATT, CDR2 SNEGSKA (reference sequence). The CDR3 is 14 residues long. CDR3 amino acids: CSARLPGGGQPQHS. CDR3 DNA sequence: TGCAGTGCTAGATTGCCAGGCGGGGGACAGCCCCAGCATTCT.

This clonotype was recorded many times. Here the CDR3 reads CASSLGNGGYDTQYF. The DNA for the CDR3 is TGTGCCAGCAGCCTAGGGAACGGGGGGTATGATACGCAGTATTTT. This chain joins TRBV9 and TRBJ2-3; TRBD2 matches at 7 bases. Germline V gives CDR1 SGDLS, CDR2 YYNGEE. The CDR3 length is 15 residues. With V trimmed by 4 bases and J by 6 bases, 11 bases remained unmatched.

In the case of this clonotype: Since a much larger clone is just one base distant, this may be a read error. CDR3 nucleotides: TGTGTCAGCAGTTTAAAAGGGGTCAACGCGGAGCAGTTCTTC. Translated: CVSSLKGVNAEQFF. This chain connects TRBV28 to TRBJ2-1, with a possible D match to TRBD1 (5 bases). The CDR3 contains 14 residues. The germline gives CDR1 MDHEN, CDR2 SYDVKM.

The CDR3 region has the DNA TGTGCCACCAGTGATTTATTTGCTAGCGGGAACACCGGGGAGCTGTTTTTT. As protein: CATSDLFASGNTGELFF. This sequence joins TRBV24-1 and TRBJ2-2; 7 nucleotides align to TRBD2. J lost 1 base, V lost 1 base, and 5 bases had no gene match. CDR3 length: 17 residues. Germline loops: CDR1 KGHDR, CDR2 SFDVKD.

With respect to this clonotype: At one end, the junction sequence differs from germline, possibly due to a read error. This chain links TRBV5-6 with TRBJ1-1; no firm D call. CDR1 is SGHDT, CDR2 YYEEEE, per germline. The CDR3 covers 14 residues. The CDR3 protein is CASSPWLRHTEALF. CDR3 nucleotide sequence: TGTGCCAGCAGCCCATGGCTCCGACACACTGAAGCTCTCTTT.

This clonotype occurred many times. The rearrangement uses TRBV29-1 and TRBJ2-3; 8 nucleotides align to TRBD1. The CDR3 runs 16 residues. The V and J ends lost 3 bases and 2 bases, in that order; junction bases with no gene match: 10. Germline-derived CDR1 and CDR2 are SQVTM and ANQGSEA. This chain's CDR3 is CSVDSLDRAVTDTQYF. For the CDR3, the DNA is TGCAGCGTTGATAGTTTGGACAGGGCGGTCACAGATACGCAGTATTTT.

This clonotype was counted ten times or more. The V call is TRBV5-4, the J call TRBJ1-6; 10 bases are a match to TRBD1. Germline lookup yields CDR1 SGHNT and CDR2 YYREEE (reference sequence). This CDR3 is built from 15 residues. V was pared by 4 bases and J by 7 bases, with 5 bases of the junction left unmatched. The DNA for the CDR3 is TGTGCCAGCAGCAGATGGGACAGGGGAAATTCACCCCTCCACTTT. This sequence encodes CASSRWDRGNSPLHF.

For this clonotype: The junction differs from germline at one of its ends, possibly a read error. The chain uses TRBV4-3 and TRBJ2-3; 7 bases are a match to TRBD1. Germline assignment: CDR1 LGHNA and CDR2 YSLEER. There are 17 residues in the CDR3. In nucleotides, the CDR3 is TGCGCCAGCAGCCAAGACCTAGCCTCAATGGGGACAGCTACGCAGTATTTT. Its protein is CASSQDLASMGTATQYF.

For this clonotype: It may be a read error: a sequence one base away is much more abundant. The chain is built from TRBV5-6 and TRBJ2-7; the D is unclear. The germline V gene has CDR1 SGHDT and CDR2 YYEEEE. The CDR3 is 12 residues long. In DNA, the CDR3 is TGTGCCTGCAGAGGACCGAACTACGAGCAGTACTTC. Residues: CACRGPNYEQYF.

This clonotype was seen a few times. The junction departs from germline at one end; a sequencing error may be responsible. V and J are TRBV4-3 and TRBJ2-5; perhaps D is TRBD1 or TRBD2 (6 bases each). The CDR3 has 14 residues. From germline, CDR1 is LGHNA and CDR2 YSLEER. This CDR3 is CASKADGGGEPQYF. The CDR3 DNA sequence: TGCGCCAGCAAGGCGGACGGAGGGGGAGAGCCCCAGTACTTC.

The sample holds many counts of this clonotype. The genes are TRBV29-1 and TRBJ2-7, with no clear D. The V end lost 4 bases, the J end lost 0 bases, and 13 bases lay between the germline ends. CDR1 and CDR2 from the germline V gene are SQVTM and ANQGSEA. The CDR3 consists of 14 residues. The CDR3 coding sequence is TGCAGCGTTGTCGGGTACCGAAGCTCCTACGAGCAGTACTTC. It encodes CSVVGYRSSYEQYF.

The chain couples TRBV12-3 or TRBV12-4 to TRBJ1-2; TRBD1 matches at 8 bases. The CDR3 is 14 amino acids. J lost 6 bases, V lost 2 bases, and 5 bases had no gene match. CDR3 sequence reads: CASSLRTGINGYTF. CDR3 nucleotide sequence: TGTGCCAGCAGTTTAAGGACAGGGATTAATGGCTACACCTTC.

As for this clonotype: A single base separates this from a much larger clone, so it may be a read error. The CDR3 does not end in the conserved phenylalanine or tryptophan, so this is likely a read error. The chain carries TRBV20-1 and TRBJ2-5, with 9 nucleotides matching TRBD2. The trim removed 6 bases at V and 5 bases at J, leaving 7 bases unmatched. Looked up from germline, CDR1 is DFQATT and CDR2 is SNEGSKA (reference sequence). The CDR3 is 13 amino acids. The CDR3 DNA is TGCAGTGCCAGGAGGCTAGCGGGGGAGACCCAGTACTCC. Amino acid sequence: CSARRLAGETQYS.

In its sample, this clonotype was seen many times. The chain joins TRBV6-5 to TRBJ2-7; tentatively, D is TRBD2 (6 bases). Per germline, CDR1 MNHEY and CDR2 SVGAGI. The V end lost 4 bases, the J end lost 3 bases, and 10 bases lay between the germline ends. The CDR3 has 13 amino acids. CDR3 DNA sequence: TGTGCCAGCAGTTTCTACGGGAGCTACGAGCAGTACTTC. Translating it yields CASSFYGSYEQYF.

This clonotype was found many times. The CDR3 DNA is TGCGCCAGCAGCCAAGACCCCCCTCCTGGTCCCTACGAGCAGTACTTC. Protein sequence: CASSQDPPPGPYEQYF. The chain combines TRBV4-3 with TRBJ2-7; no clear D gene. CDR1 LGHNA and CDR2 YSLEER come from the germline V gene. V lost 0 bases and J 2 bases, leaving 14 bases between the germline ends. This CDR3 spans 16 amino acids.

This clonotype was observed at least ten times. The genes are TRBV4-2 and TRBJ2-7; D unclear. The V gene's germline CDR1 is LGHNA and CDR2 YNFKEQ. CDR3 size: 14 residues. With 4 bases removed from V and 3 bases from J, the gap between germline ends came to 13 bases. CDR3: CASSPRDRNYEQYF. The CDR3 coding sequence is TGTGCCAGCAGCCCCCGCGATAGAAACTACGAGCAGTACTTC.

This clonotype was picked up a small number of times. The chain employs TRBV19 and TRBJ2-5, with D possibly matching TRBD2 (7 bases). The CDR3 is 14 residues long. V was pared by 9 bases and J by 9 bases, with 23 bases between. Per germline, CDR1 LNHDA and CDR2 SQIVND (reference sequence). The CDR3 region is CARGGRRELLAQYF. The CDR3 DNA is TGTGCCAGGGGGGGGCGCAGGGAGCTTTTGGCCCAGTACTTC.

This clonotype has more than one count but fewer than ten. The chain carries TRBV27 and TRBJ2-7, with D tentatively TRBD1 (5 bases). Germline CDR1 is MNHEY and CDR2 is SMNVEV (reference sequence). The V gene lost 6 bases and the J gene lost 6 bases, with 18 bases spanning the gap. CDR3 length: 14 amino acids. The CDR3 DNA reads TGTGCCAGCAGCAGGGAACCCACTACGAGCGAGCAGTACTTC. Protein product: CASSREPTTSEQYF.

This clonotype showed up many times. The rearrangement joins TRBV20-1 to TRBJ2-4, with no clear D. This CDR3 is built from 13 residues. Trimming cost V 5 bases and J 0 bases, with 8 bases left between them. From germline, CDR1 is DFQATT and CDR2 SNEGSKA (reference sequence). The CDR3 DNA reads as TGCAGTGCTGGCTTGCTAGCCAAAAACATTCAGTACTTC. It codes for CSAGLLAKNIQYF.